Listed here are 31 T cell receptor beta chains from one sample, sequenced in a study of shared clonotypes between healthy human individuals. TCRdb keeps only in-frame clones here, not all; method: immunoSEQ multiplex PCR. The profile covers roughly 650,000 clones, with 97% appearing a single time and 0.057% taken by the ten largest. The specimen was naive CD4+ T cells sorted from blood. Stated subset: CD45RA+ positively selected. The receptors stem from a woman aged 25-40 years in good health.

The chain has TRBV30 and TRBJ1-1; D possibly corresponds to TRBD1 (5 bases). CDR1 is GTSNPN and CDR2 is SVGIG in the germline V gene (reference sequence). CDR3 length: 13 amino acids. V lost 2 bases and J 0 bases, leaving 7 bases between the germline ends. The chain's CDR3 is CAWSRQLNTEAFF. In DNA form, the CDR3 reads TGTGCCTGGAGTCGACAGCTGAACACTGAAGCTTTCTTT.

V is TRBV4-1 and J is TRBJ2-7; D may match TRBD1 or TRBD2 (5 bases each). The germline CDR1 and CDR2 sequences are MGHRA and YSYEKL. V lost 1 base and J 1 base, leaving 17 bases between the germline ends. The CDR3 loop spans 17 amino acids. The CDR3 reads CASSQAPTRGQSYEQYF. The CDR3 DNA sequence: TGCGCCAGCAGCCAAGCGCCTACGAGGGGCCAATCCTACGAGCAGTACTTC.

The chain combines TRBV27 with TRBJ1-5; weak D call: TRBD1 (6 bases). CDR3 length: 15 residues. V dropped 5 bases and J dropped 1 base, with 12 bases sitting between them. CDR1 is MNHEY and CDR2 is SMNVEV in the germline V gene (reference sequence). The CDR3 DNA follows: TGTGCCAGCAGTCACAGGGATCTGAGCAATCAGCCCCAGCATTTT. Protein product: CASSHRDLSNQPQHF.

This sequence joins TRBV10-1 and TRBJ2-1, with D unclear. The CDR3 extends over 14 amino acids. Germline loops: CDR1 WNHNN, CDR2 SYGVQD (reference sequence). Trimming took 2 bases from V and 6 from J, leaving 11 bases between them. In DNA, the CDR3 is TGCGCCAGCAGTGAGGGTCCCAGCAGCAATGAGCAGTTCTTC. Amino acid sequence: CASSEGPSSNEQFF.

The chain combines TRBV19 with TRBJ2-1; TRBD1 aligns across 10 bases. The CDR3 has 13 residues. Trimming took 6 bases from V and 7 from J; bases not matched to a gene: 3. The germline gives CDR1 LNHDA, CDR2 SQIVND (reference sequence). CDR3 residues: CASRRQGANEQFF. DNA of the CDR3: TGTGCCAGTAGAAGACAGGGGGCGAATGAGCAGTTCTTC.

In this sample, this clone turned up once. The J gene is TRBJ2-3, the V gene TRBV4-2; 10 bases line up with TRBD2. This CDR3 region has 19 residues. V was clipped by 3 bases and J by 0 bases; unmatched bases: 12. Germline V gene lookup returns CDR1 LGHNA and CDR2 YNFKEQ. The CDR3, as DNA: TGTGCCAGCAGCCAGGAAACTAGCGGGACAACGACTAGCACAGATACGCAGTATTTT. This codes for CASSQETSGTTTSTDTQYF.

The V call is TRBV2, the J call TRBJ2-6; unclear D gene. CDR3 length: 13 residues. Germline assignment: CDR1 SNHLY and CDR2 FYNNEI. Trimming cost V 4 bases and J 2 bases, with 3 bases left between them. The chain's CDR3 is CASSVTGANVLTF. CDR3 nucleotides: TGTGCCAGCAGTGTAACTGGGGCCAACGTCCTGACTTTC.

The chain carries TRBV23-1 and TRBJ1-5; 8 bases agree with TRBD1. TRBV23-1 is identified as an open reading frame with a role that is uncertain. CDR3 size: 16 residues. Losses at the gene ends were 0 bases for V and 1 base for J; bases not matched to a gene: 2. The CDR3 nucleotides are TGCGCCAGCAGTCAATCGACAGGGGAAAGCAATCAGCCCCAGCATTTT. Its translation is CASSQSTGESNQPQHF.

The rearrangement links TRBV11-3 to TRBJ2-7, with D perhaps assigned TRBD1 or TRBD2 (6 bases each). The ends were cut back, 5 bases at V and 3 bases at J, with 20 bases in the middle. CDR3 length: 16 residues. Germline CDR1 reads SGHNT; CDR2 reads YENEEA. Here the CDR3 DNA reads TGTGCCAGCAGCCCCGGGGGCCGGGACGGTGGCTACGAGCAGTACTTC. It encodes CASSPGGRDGGYEQYF.

The V call is TRBV19, the J call TRBJ1-5; TRBD1 matches 10 bases. This CDR3 has 14 amino acids. Germline loops: CDR1 LNHDA, CDR2 SQIVND (reference sequence). Trimming took 6 bases from V and 5 from J; bases not matched to a gene: 4. The CDR3 bases are TGTGCCAGTAGCCCTGGGACAGGGGATCAGCCCCAGCATTTT. Protein product: CASSPGTGDQPQHF.

This clone is a singleton in its sample. This sample includes further DNA sequences coding for the same CDR3. DNA of the CDR3: TGTGCCTGGAGTGTATTAGCGGGGGGAGATACGCAGTATTTT. Amino acid sequence: CAWSVLAGGDTQYF. J is TRBJ2-3 and V is TRBV30; 10 bases agree with TRBD2. The J segment lost 5 bases and the V segment lost 0 bases, leaving 2 bases of the junction unmatched. The CDR3 runs 14 residues. In germline, CDR1 is GTSNPN, CDR2 SVGIG (reference sequence).

The chain recombines TRBV11-2 with TRBJ2-7; D may be TRBD1 or TRBD2 (5 bases each). V was trimmed by 5 bases and J by 3 bases, leaving 20 bases between them. Germline V gene lookup returns CDR1 SGHAT and CDR2 FQNNGV. The CDR3 extends over 16 amino acids. DNA of the CDR3: TGTGCCAGCAGCCCCCCGGGGCTCTTGGCGGACTACGAGCAGTACTTC. Its translation: CASSPPGLLADYEQYF.

The chain uses TRBV7-2 and TRBJ2-5, with 11 bases fitting TRBD2. CDR3 length equals 18 residues. The germline CDR1 and CDR2 sequences are SGHTA and FQGNSA. V trimming: 0 bases; J trimming: 2 bases; junction bases outside the gene matches: 8. For the CDR3, the DNA is TGTGCCAGCAGCTTAGCGCTGTTAGCGGGAGGGGGTCAAGAGACCCAGTACTTC. Protein product: CASSLALLAGGGQETQYF.

The chain links TRBV10-3 to TRBJ2-7, with 9 bases matching TRBD1. Germline CDR1 and CDR2: ENHRY and SYGVKD. V shed 3 bases, J shed 1 base, and the junction held 1 base outside the gene matches. This CDR3 comprises 14 residues. DNA for the CDR3: TGTGCCATCAGTGAACAGGGGGCATCCTACGAGCAGTACTTC. Its protein product is CAISEQGASYEQYF.

This clone was seen once. The chain joins TRBV2 to TRBJ2-6, with D unclear. The CDR3 runs to 13 residues. Germline V lookup: CDR1 SNHLY, CDR2 FYNNEI. Between the trimmed V and J ends, which lost 11 bases and 3 bases, there was a span of 11 bases. The CDR3 DNA reads as TGTGCCGGCTCCATGAGTGGGGCCAACGTCCTGACTTTC. This codes for CAGSMSGANVLTF.

The V gene is TRBV18, the J gene TRBJ1-1; a possible D gene is TRBD1 (5 bases). This CDR3 has 14 residues. The V gene's germline CDR1 is KGHSH and CDR2 LQKENI. V dropped 4 bases and J dropped 4 bases, with 13 bases sitting between them. CDR3 protein: CASSLGGESTEAFF. CDR3 sequence (DNA): TGTGCCAGCTCACTCGGGGGGGAGAGCACTGAAGCTTTCTTT. Variable domain in full (rest from reference TRBV18 and TRBJ1-1): NAGVMQNPRHLVRRRGQEARLRCSPMKGHSHVYWYRQLPEEGLKFMVYLQKENIIDESGMPKERFSAEFPKEGPSILRIQQVVRGDSAAYFCASSLGGESTEAFFGQGTRLTVV.

The chain is built from TRBV28 and TRBJ2-7; unclear D gene. Trimming stripped 6 bases from V and 11 bases from J, with 14 bases between. This CDR3 has 11 amino acids. Germline V lookup: CDR1 MDHEN, CDR2 SYDVKM. The DNA of the CDR3 is TGTGCCAGCAGCTCACTCACCGCCAAGTACTTC. Protein: CASSSLTAKYF.

This chain links TRBV19 with TRBJ2-3, with D perhaps TRBD2 (6 bases). The CDR3 consists of 15 residues. V lost 5 bases and J 0 bases, leaving 12 bases between the germline ends. Looked up from germline, CDR1 is LNHDA and CDR2 is SQIVND (reference sequence). The CDR3, as DNA: TGTGCCAGTAGTCGAGCGGGCGCTAGCACAGATACGCAGTATTTT. Its translation: CASSRAGASTDTQYF.

The chain employs TRBV28 and TRBJ2-1, with unresolved D. There are 15 residues in the CDR3. The V and J ends lost 2 bases and 9 bases respectively, with 17 bases between them. Germline assignment: CDR1 MDHEN and CDR2 SYDVKM. Here the CDR3 DNA reads TGTGCCAGCAGTTTACATGCAGCTCTTTGGGGTGAGCAGTTCTTC. Amino acids: CASSLHAALWGEQFF.

The chain has TRBV28 and TRBJ2-7; tentatively, D is TRBD2 (6 bases). CDR1 MDHEN and CDR2 SYDVKM come from the germline V gene. The ends were cut back, 10 bases at V and 12 bases at J, with 22 bases in the middle. This CDR3 is built from 12 residues. The CDR3 spells CAIRAGTPPPYF. The CDR3 bases are TGTGCCATACGTGCAGGGACTCCTCCTCCGTACTTC. The full variable domain, with the rest looked up from reference TRBV28 and TRBJ2-7, is DVKVTQSSRYLVKRTGEKVFLECVQDMDHENMFWYRQDPGLGLRLIYFSYDVKMKEKGDIPEGYSVSREKKERFSLILESASTNQTSMYLCAIRAGTPPPYFGPGTRLTVT.

The chain has TRBV5-1 and TRBJ2-2; D gene unclear. Germline values: CDR1 SGHRS, CDR2 YFSETQ. The CDR3 length is 15 residues. With 4 bases removed from V and 7 bases from J, the gap between germline ends came to 17 bases. This chain's CDR3 is CASSPGRVESGELFF. CDR3 bases: TGCGCCAGCAGCCCCGGAAGGGTGGAGAGCGGGGAGCTGTTTTTT. The full variable domain, rest sourced from reference TRBV5-1 and TRBJ2-2, is KAGVTQTPRYLIKTRGQQVTLSCSPISGHRSVSWYQQTPGQGLQFLFEYFSETQRNKGNFPGRFSGRQFSNSRSEMNVSTLELGDSALYLCASSPGRVESGELFFGEGSRLTVL.

This chain connects TRBV13 to TRBJ1-4; D is uncertain. V was shortened by 3 bases and J by 0 bases, with 5 bases between the two germline ends. The CDR3 extends over 14 amino acids. CDR1 is PRHDT and CDR2 is FYEKMQ in the germline V gene (reference sequence). Here the CDR3 reads CASSFGATNEKLFF. The CDR3, as DNA: TGTGCCAGCAGCTTCGGAGCAACTAATGAAAAACTGTTTTTT.

Points on this clone: At the DNA level, this CDR3 is encoded by other sequences in the same sample as well. The genes are TRBV18 and TRBJ2-5; D is unclear. Looked up from germline, CDR1 is KGHSH and CDR2 is LQKENI. Deletions cut 3 bases from V and 1 base from J, with 6 bases between. The CDR3 has 13 amino acids. The CDR3 DNA follows: TGTGCCAGCTCACCCGGAGTCCAAGAGACCCAGTACTTC. It is translated as CASSPGVQETQYF.

This chain links TRBV5-1 with TRBJ1-4; TRBD1 agrees at 7 bases. The CDR3 spans 16 residues. Germline CDR1 reads SGHRS; CDR2 reads YFSETQ. Unmatched junction bases numbered 8, after V lost 4 bases and J lost 2 bases. CDR3 region: CASSPTGTATNEKLFF. In nucleotides, the CDR3 is TGCGCCAGCAGCCCGACAGGGACGGCGACTAATGAAAAACTGTTTTTT.

The genes are TRBV2 and TRBJ2-7, with 8 bases that match TRBD2. J lost 5 bases, V lost 1 base, and 16 bases had no gene match. CDR1 is SNHLY and CDR2 is FYNNEI in the germline V gene. The CDR3 sequence is 18 residues long. The CDR3 reads CASSEVRGLSGSNDEQYF. CDR3 nucleotides: TGTGCCAGCAGTGAAGTTAGAGGACTAAGCGGGAGTAACGACGAGCAGTACTTC. Full variable domain (outside the CDR3, taken from reference TRBV2 and TRBJ2-7): EPEVTQTPSHQVTQMGQEVILRCVPISNHLYFYWYRQILGQKVEFLVSFYNNEISEKSEIFDDQFSVERPDGSNFTLKIRSTKLEDSAMYFCASSEVRGLSGSNDEQYFGPGTRLTVT.

The chain is built from TRBV7-2 and TRBJ2-1; TRBD2 matches at 7 bases. J was trimmed by 8 bases and V by 2 bases; bases with no gene match: 6. The CDR3 has 14 amino acids. The germline CDR1 and CDR2 sequences are SGHTA and FQGNSA. The CDR3 DNA is TGTGCCAGCAGCTTATGGGGGGGTGGTGATGAGCAGTTCTTC. The encoded protein is CASSLWGGGDEQFF.

This chain links TRBV2 with TRBJ1-4, with TRBD1 as a possible D gene (6 bases). Germline CDR1 and CDR2: SNHLY and FYNNEI. The CDR3 spans 14 residues. Deletions cut 8 bases from V and 5 bases from J, with 15 bases between. The CDR3 sequence: CASGLRQANEKLFF. As DNA, the CDR3 is TGTGCCAGCGGTCTTCGACAGGCAAATGAAAAACTGTTTTTT.

The gene calls are TRBV28 and TRBJ2-5; 9 nucleotides match TRBD2. The tail of the sequence fits TRBJ2-7 better, so the J call may be wrong. CDR3 length: 15 residues. Germline CDR1 MDHEN, CDR2 SYDVKM. The CDR3 nucleotides read TGTGCCAGCAGTTTTACCGGGACTAGCTTCTACGAGCAGTACTTC. It is translated as CASSFTGTSFYEQYF.

The chain is built from TRBV4-1 and TRBJ2-7; D perhaps matches TRBD2 (5 bases). Between the trimmed V and J ends, which lost 0 bases and 0 bases, there was a span of 12 bases. CDR1 is MGHRA, CDR2 YSYEKL, per germline. The CDR3 is 16 amino acids. The CDR3 is CASSQDYGSASYEQYF. CDR3 nucleotide sequence: TGCGCCAGCAGCCAAGATTATGGTAGCGCCTCCTACGAGCAGTACTTC.

The chain carries TRBV28 and TRBJ2-7; no clear D gene. Deletions cut 8 bases from V and 3 bases from J, with 8 bases between. This CDR3 comprises 11 residues. Germline loops: CDR1 MDHEN, CDR2 SYDVKM. CDR3 protein: CASLDNYEQYF. In DNA form, the CDR3 reads TGTGCCAGCCTTGACAACTACGAGCAGTACTTC. The full variable domain, in which reference TRBV28 and TRBJ2-7 provide the parts outside the CDR3, is DVKVTQSSRYLVKRTGEKVFLECVQDMDHENMFWYRQDPGLGLRLIYFSYDVKMKEKGDIPEGYSVSREKKERFSLILESASTNQTSMYLCASLDNYEQYFGPGTRLTVT.

The genes are TRBV19 and TRBJ1-2; TRBD1 is a possible D gene (5 bases). Germline V CDR1 and CDR2: LNHDA, SQIVND (reference sequence). The germline V and J ends were trimmed by 7 bases and 8 bases, with 23 bases remaining between them. This CDR3 contains 15 residues. The CDR3 nucleotides are TGTGCCAGTATTGCTGGGGGAGCCAGCCTATGGGGCTACACCTTC. Its translation is CASIAGGASLWGYTF.